This is a list of T cell receptor beta chains from one sample in a study of regulatory and conventional T cells in RAG deficiency. Sequencing was performed with immunoSEQ multiplex PCR; in TCRdb, only in-frame clones are kept and a portion is missing. Here the sample spans around 30,000 clones, just under 90% being singletons. The data were also submitted as part of a second study, on regulatory T cells.

The sample taken for sequencing was CD8+ T cells sorted from blood. These receptors were obtained from a human donor in good health. Both conserved end residues are part of each CDR3. Fields, in order: clone size, V gene, J gene, D gene, CDR3 DNA, CDR3 protein. A D gene is named only where the DNA matches it firmly. Part of the rows lack a size; the others show once, few, many or a class for expanded clones.

abundance: NA; v_gene: TRBV7-8; j_gene: TRBJ2-1; d_gene: TRBD1; CDR3nt: TGTGCCAGCAGCTACCGGGACAGCCCCGGGGATGAGCAGTTCTTC; CDR3aa: CASSYRDSPGDEQFF
abundance: NA; v_gene: TRBV5-1; j_gene: TRBJ2-1; d_gene: TRBD2; CDR3nt: TGCGCCAGCAGCTTAAGCGGGGGGGAGAGCTCCTACAATGAGCAGTTCTTC; CDR3aa: CASSLSGGESSYNEQFF
abundance: NA; v_gene: TRBV18; j_gene: TRBJ2-7; d_gene: NA; CDR3nt: TGTGCCAGCTCACCAAGGGGGGGCAGCGCCTACGAGCAGTACTTC; CDR3aa: CASSPRGGSAYEQYF
abundance: NA; v_gene: TRBV7-9; j_gene: TRBJ2-7; d_gene: NA; CDR3nt: TGTGCCAGCAGCTTAGAGTTGGGCTACGAGCAGTACTTC; CDR3aa: CASSLELGYEQYF
abundance: NA; v_gene: TRBV4-2; j_gene: TRBJ1-2; d_gene: TRBD1; CDR3nt: TGTGCCAGCAGCCAAGACCGGACAGGGAATGGCTACACCTTC; CDR3aa: CASSQDRTGNGYTF
abundance: NA; v_gene: TRBV2; j_gene: TRBJ2-7; d_gene: NA; CDR3nt: TGTGCCAGCACTGAAACAGGTGATTCAACCTACGAGCAGTACTTC; CDR3aa: CASTETGDSTYEQYF
abundance: NA; v_gene: TRBV27; j_gene: TRBJ2-7; d_gene: NA; CDR3nt: TGTGCCAGCGGGGAAGGGTACGAGCAGTACTTC; CDR3aa: CASGEGYEQYF
abundance: NA; v_gene: TRBV4-1; j_gene: TRBJ1-5; d_gene: NA; CDR3nt: TGCGCCAGCAGCCAAGGGGACGGCGATAGCAATCAGCCCCAGCATTTT; CDR3aa: CASSQGDGDSNQPQHF
abundance: NA; v_gene: TRBV7-3; j_gene: TRBJ2-2; d_gene: NA; CDR3nt: TGTGCCAGCAGCCGGGACTCTTACACCGGGGAGCTGTTTTTT; CDR3aa: CASSRDSYTGELFF
abundance: once; v_gene: TRBV27; j_gene: TRBJ2-7; d_gene: NA; CDR3nt: TGTGCCAGCAGTTTGAGGCCTAGCTCCTACGAGCAGTACTTC; CDR3aa: CASSLRPSSYEQYF
abundance: NA; v_gene: TRBV14; j_gene: TRBJ2-3; d_gene: NA; CDR3nt: TGTGCCAGCAGCCAGGGGAGCGCATCCACAGATACGCAGTATTTT; CDR3aa: CASSQGSASTDTQYF
abundance: NA; v_gene: TRBV5-1; j_gene: TRBJ1-1; d_gene: NA; CDR3nt: TGCGCCAGCAGCCAACAAGGGGGCACTGAAGCTTTCTTT; CDR3aa: CASSQQGGTEAFF
abundance: NA; v_gene: TRBV27; j_gene: TRBJ1-6; d_gene: NA; CDR3nt: TGTGCCAGCAGTTTGAGTGGCTCGGATACTTCACCCCTCCACTTT; CDR3aa: CASSLSGSDTSPLHF
abundance: NA; v_gene: TRBV7-9; j_gene: TRBJ2-1; d_gene: NA; CDR3nt: TGTGCCAGCAGCCCAGAGCAGTTCTTC; CDR3aa: CASSPEQFF
abundance: NA; v_gene: TRBV5-4; j_gene: TRBJ2-3; d_gene: NA; CDR3nt: TGTGCCAGCAGCTTCTGGACTTTCTTGGATACGCAGTATTTT; CDR3aa: CASSFWTFLDTQYF
abundance: NA; v_gene: TRBV2; j_gene: TRBJ2-3; d_gene: NA; CDR3nt: TGTGCCAGCAGTGAAGGATTGTGGCAGGTAGAGAGCACAGATACGCAGTATTTT; CDR3aa: CASSEGLWQVESTDTQYF
abundance: NA; v_gene: TRBV11-3; j_gene: TRBJ2-7; d_gene: NA; CDR3nt: TGTGCCAGCAGCTTAGACGGCTCCTCGGGCTACGAGCAGTACTTC; CDR3aa: CASSLDGSSGYEQYF
abundance: NA; v_gene: TRBV7-9; j_gene: TRBJ1-1; d_gene: NA; CDR3nt: TGTGCCAGCCAAATGAGTCCAGGGGCCTCGACTGAAGCTTTCTTT; CDR3aa: CASQMSPGASTEAFF
abundance: NA; v_gene: TRBV6-5; j_gene: TRBJ2-7; d_gene: NA; CDR3nt: TGTGCCGGTACCGAGAGCGGCGGCAGCGAGCAGTACTTC; CDR3aa: CAGTESGGSEQYF
abundance: NA; v_gene: TRBV27; j_gene: TRBJ2-7; d_gene: NA; CDR3nt: TGTGCCAGCAGTGAAGGTCTGGAGCGGAACTACGAGCAGTACTTC; CDR3aa: CASSEGLERNYEQYF
abundance: once; v_gene: TRBV6-1; j_gene: TRBJ1-2; d_gene: TRBD1; CDR3nt: TGTGCCAGCAGTGAAGCCCGGACAGGGAGTCCCTATGGCTACACCTTC; CDR3aa: CASSEARTGSPYGYTF
abundance: NA; v_gene: TRBV28; j_gene: TRBJ1-1; d_gene: TRBD1; CDR3nt: TGTGCCAGCAGTTTAATTGGACAGGGGAGGATAGGCACTGAAGCTTTCTTT; CDR3aa: CASSLIGQGRIGTEAFF
abundance: NA; v_gene: TRBV5-6; j_gene: TRBJ2-1; d_gene: NA; CDR3nt: TGTGCCAGCAGCTACGGGGGCTCCCGAAAAGGGTTCTTC; CDR3aa: CASSYGGSRKGFF
abundance: NA; v_gene: TRBV19; j_gene: TRBJ1-2; d_gene: NA; CDR3nt: TGTGCCAGTAGTATAGTAGGGGGACACTATGGCTACACCTTC; CDR3aa: CASSIVGGHYGYTF
abundance: NA; v_gene: TRBV6-5; j_gene: TRBJ1-1; d_gene: TRBD1; CDR3nt: TGTGCCAGCACCTCGACAGGGAGCGGCACTGAAGCTTTCTTT; CDR3aa: CASTSTGSGTEAFF
abundance: NA; v_gene: TRBV7-3; j_gene: TRBJ2-2; d_gene: NA; CDR3nt: TGTGCCAGCAGCCCCGCCCGAGGCGGGGAGCTGTTTTTT; CDR3aa: CASSPARGGELFF
abundance: once; v_gene: TRBV5-1; j_gene: TRBJ2-7; d_gene: TRBD2; CDR3nt: TGCGCCAGCAGCTCTCGCGGGGGACGGCCCAACGAGCAGTACTTC; CDR3aa: CASSSRGGRPNEQYF
abundance: NA; v_gene: TRBV9; j_gene: TRBJ2-3; d_gene: NA; CDR3nt: TGTGCCAGCAGCGCAAACCGGGACGGCAACCCCGATACGCAGTATTTT; CDR3aa: CASSANRDGNPDTQYF
abundance: few; v_gene: TRBV19; j_gene: TRBJ1-5; d_gene: TRBD1; CDR3nt: TGTGCCAGTAGTTTCTTGGTGGACAGGGGTATTCAGCCCCAGCATTTT; CDR3aa: CASSFLVDRGIQPQHF
abundance: NA; v_gene: TRBV27; j_gene: TRBJ2-2; d_gene: NA; CDR3nt: TGTGCCAGCAGTTTCTACGGGCCGGGGGAGCTGTTTTTT; CDR3aa: CASSFYGPGELFF
abundance: once; v_gene: TRBV9; j_gene: TRBJ2-5; d_gene: NA; CDR3nt: TGTGCCAGCAGCCCCGGACAGAATAAAGAGACCCAGTACTTC; CDR3aa: CASSPGQNKETQYF
abundance: NA; v_gene: TRBV10-2; j_gene: TRBJ2-7; d_gene: TRBD1; CDR3nt: TGCGCCAGCAGACCACCGGGACAGGTCCACGAGCAGTACTTC; CDR3aa: CASRPPGQVHEQYF
abundance: NA; v_gene: TRBV4-2; j_gene: TRBJ1-4; d_gene: NA; CDR3nt: TGTGCCAGCAGCCAACCGCCGGGACGGGCTAATGAAAAACTGTTTTTT; CDR3aa: CASSQPPGRANEKLFF
abundance: NA; v_gene: TRBV19; j_gene: TRBJ1-5; d_gene: TRBD1; CDR3nt: TGTGCCAGTATCCCGGGACAGGCGTATAGCAATCAGCCCCAGCATTTT; CDR3aa: CASIPGQAYSNQPQHF
abundance: NA; v_gene: TRBV5-1; j_gene: TRBJ2-7; d_gene: NA; CDR3nt: TGCGCCAGCAGCTATGATGAGAGTACGCGCTACGAGCAGTACTTC; CDR3aa: CASSYDESTRYEQYF
abundance: NA; v_gene: TRBV5-4; j_gene: TRBJ1-1; d_gene: NA; CDR3nt: TGTGCCAGCAGCTCGGCAGGTTATGAAGCTTTCTTT; CDR3aa: CASSSAGYEAFF
abundance: NA; v_gene: TRBV27; j_gene: TRBJ2-2; d_gene: NA; CDR3nt: TGTGCCAGCAGTTTATCAAGGACCACCGGGGAGCTGTTTTTT; CDR3aa: CASSLSRTTGELFF
abundance: NA; v_gene: TRBV7-3; j_gene: TRBJ1-1; d_gene: TRBD1; CDR3nt: TGTGCCAGCAGCTTAACCGGGCTGGGACAGCTCATGAACACTGAAGCTTTCTTT; CDR3aa: CASSLTGLGQLMNTEAFF
abundance: NA; v_gene: TRBV30; j_gene: TRBJ1-4; d_gene: NA; CDR3nt: TGTGCCTGGAGTCCGGGGTCGGCTGAAAAACTGTTTTTT; CDR3aa: CAWSPGSAEKLFF
abundance: NA; v_gene: TRBV19; j_gene: TRBJ1-3; d_gene: NA; CDR3nt: TGTGCCAGTAAGGGGGAGGCTGGAAACACCATATATTTT; CDR3aa: CASKGEAGNTIYF
abundance: NA; v_gene: TRBV19; j_gene: TRBJ2-5; d_gene: TRBD2; CDR3nt: TGTGCCAGTAGTCCCTTAAATCCGGGACTAGAGAGAGAAGAGACCCAGTACTTC; CDR3aa: CASSPLNPGLEREETQYF
abundance: once; v_gene: TRBV6-1; j_gene: TRBJ1-5; d_gene: NA; CDR3nt: TGTGCCAGCAGGGGGCCTAGCAATCAGCCCCAGCATTTT; CDR3aa: CASRGPSNQPQHF
abundance: NA; v_gene: TRBV5-5; j_gene: TRBJ2-3; d_gene: TRBD1; CDR3nt: TGTGCCAGCAGCGACCCCGGACAGGGTGGGTCAGATACGCAGTATTTT; CDR3aa: CASSDPGQGGSDTQYF
abundance: NA; v_gene: TRBV19; j_gene: TRBJ2-7; d_gene: TRBD2; CDR3nt: TGTGCCAGTAGTATCGGACTAGCGGGAGATCTTTCCTACGAGCAGTACTTC; CDR3aa: CASSIGLAGDLSYEQYF
abundance: NA; v_gene: TRBV30; j_gene: TRBJ2-7; d_gene: TRBD1; CDR3nt: TGTGCCTGGAGTGTGGGACAGGGGGTCAACGAGCAGTACTTC; CDR3aa: CAWSVGQGVNEQYF
abundance: NA; v_gene: TRBV15; j_gene: TRBJ1-1; d_gene: NA; CDR3nt: TGTGCCACCAGCGGACGACGAACATGGACTGAAGCTTTCTTT; CDR3aa: CATSGRRTWTEAFF
abundance: NA; v_gene: TRBV19; j_gene: TRBJ2-7; d_gene: NA; CDR3nt: TGTGCCAGTAGTATAGGGGAAGCCTACGAGCAGTACTTC; CDR3aa: CASSIGEAYEQYF
abundance: NA; v_gene: TRBV7-3; j_gene: TRBJ2-5; d_gene: TRBD1; CDR3nt: TGTGCCAGCAGCTTAAGAGGGACAGCGCAAGAGACCCAGTACTTC; CDR3aa: CASSLRGTAQETQYF